Below, 11 T cell receptor beta chains from the same sample are listed, as sequenced in a study of technical replicates of blood from a few donors. The protocol was immunoSEQ multiplex PCR, while the TCRdb copy is restricted to in-frame clones and leaves out a portion. The sample holds tens of thousands of clones, nearly 96% seen once. The sequenced sample was T cells isolated from PBMCs. These receptor sequences come from a human donor in good health.

The rearrangement joins TRBV6-1 to TRBJ1-4; D unresolved. Trimming removed 6 bases at V and 7 bases at J, with 15 bases between. Per germline, CDR1 MNHNS and CDR2 SASEGT. The CDR3 runs to 14 residues. The CDR3 is CASRSQVNSEKLFF. As DNA, the CDR3 is TGTGCCAGCAGGTCTCAGGTTAATAGTGAAAAACTGTTTTTT.

This chain uses TRBV18 with TRBJ2-2; D gene ambiguous. V was clipped by 3 bases and J by 0 bases, with 11 bases between them. Germline lookup yields CDR1 KGHSH and CDR2 LQKENI. This CDR3 is 16 amino acids long. The CDR3 spells CASSPPQTANTGELFF. CDR3 sequence (DNA): TGTGCCAGCTCACCTCCACAAACCGCGAACACCGGGGAGCTGTTTTTT.

The chain combines TRBV19 with TRBJ2-7; TRBD2 matches 10 bases. The CDR3 has 16 amino acids. CDR1 and CDR2 from the germline V gene are LNHDA and SQIVND (reference sequence). Trimming cost V 6 bases and J 4 bases; bases outside gene matches: 12. CDR3 in DNA: TGTGCCAGTAGAACTAGCGGGGAAAGAGGAAGGTACGAGCAGTACTTC. This sequence encodes CASRTSGERGRYEQYF.

V and J are TRBV6-5 and TRBJ2-7, with 7 bases that match TRBD1. Germline V CDR1 and CDR2: MNHEY, SVGAGI. V dropped 6 bases and J dropped 5; count of bases not matched to a gene: 1. CDR3 length: 11 residues. As DNA, the CDR3 is TGTGCCAGCAGGACAGGGCACGAGCAGTACTTC. This sequence encodes CASRTGHEQYF.

V usage is TRBV4-1 and J usage is TRBJ1-4, with TRBD1 as a possible D gene (5 bases). V was pared by 3 bases and J by 7 bases, with 18 bases between. Germline values: CDR1 MGHRA, CDR2 YSYEKL. The CDR3 contains 16 residues. The CDR3 DNA is TGCGCCAGCAGCCACGAGCGTGGCGGCAGGGCTGAAAAACTGTTTTTT. It yields the protein CASSHERGGRAEKLFF.

The chain has TRBV4-1 and TRBJ2-2; 12 nucleotides agree with TRBD1. V shed 4 bases, J shed 6 bases, and the junction held 3 bases outside the gene matches. Germline values: CDR1 MGHRA, CDR2 YSYEKL. This CDR3 has 15 amino acids. The CDR3 protein is CASSLGQGASGELFF. Here the CDR3 DNA reads TGCGCCAGCAGCCTGGGACAGGGGGCTTCCGGGGAGCTGTTTTTT.

In DNA form, the CDR3 reads TGTGCCAGCAGACAGCGGGGGGATACGCAGTATTTT. Its translation: CASRQRGDTQYF. The chain couples TRBV28 to TRBJ2-3, with 8 nucleotides matching TRBD2. J was trimmed by 6 bases and V by 6 bases; bases with no gene match: 2. Germline V gene sequence: CDR1 MDHEN, CDR2 SYDVKM. CDR3 size: 12 residues.

In the case of this clone: Here the CDR3 omits its conserved ending phenylalanine or tryptophan, so a read error is the likely source. No DNA is shown, since the ends of the CDR3 on it are uncertain; the CDR3 is the one TCRdb lists. This chain connects TRBV30 to TRBJ1-2; the table names TRBD1, a call not compared with the DNA. The CDR3 extends over 11 residues, inclusive of both ends. Germline CDR1 is GTSNPN and CDR2 is SVGIG (reference sequence). CDR3 residues: CAWSIGQGKGL.

This clone showed up just once. The chain recombines TRBV11-2 with TRBJ1-5; D gene unclear. Looked up from germline, CDR1 is SGHAT and CDR2 is FQNNGV. The V gene lost 0 bases and the J gene lost 7 bases, with 7 bases spanning the gap. This CDR3 has 13 residues. The CDR3 DNA sequence: TGTGCCAGCAGCTTAGAACCGGAGCAGCCCCAGCATTTT. Its protein product is CASSLEPEQPQHF.

This chain connects TRBV27 to TRBJ1-2; no reliable D call. The germline CDR1 and CDR2 sequences are MNHEY and SMNVEV (reference sequence). The ends were cut back, 5 bases at V and 4 bases at J, with 14 bases in the middle. This CDR3 region has 14 residues. The CDR3 DNA sequence: TGTGCCAGCAGTCCGTTAGAGGAGCCCTATGGCTACACCTTC. Amino acids: CASSPLEEPYGYTF.

The chain has TRBV5-4 and TRBJ2-2, with TRBD2 matching over 7 bases. From germline, CDR1 is SGHNT and CDR2 YYREEE (reference sequence). V shed 4 bases, J shed 0 bases, and the junction held 12 bases outside the gene matches. The CDR3 has 18 amino acids. CDR3 sequence reads: CASSRSGERVSNTGELFF. The CDR3 nucleotides read TGTGCCAGCAGCCGGAGCGGGGAGCGGGTTTCGAACACCGGGGAGCTGTTTTTT.